These 26 T cell receptor beta chains originate from one sample sequenced in a study of blood T cell repertoires in COVID-19. Generated by immunoSEQ multiplex PCR, the TCRdb table keeps only in-frame clones and is missing some. The sample yields around 130,000 clones, around four fifths seen once. Specimen: peripheral blood. These receptors were taken from a human donor in a cohort sampled during active COVID-19.

This clone came up once. The V and J genes are TRBV7-9 and TRBJ1-1; 7 bases are shared with TRBD1. Germline V lookup: CDR1 SEHNR, CDR2 FQNEAQ (reference sequence). V shed 5 bases and J 2 bases; nucleotides not matched to a gene: 2. The CDR3 has 13 residues. The CDR3 spells CASSGTANTEAFF. For the CDR3, the DNA is TGTGCCAGCAGCGGGACAGCTAACACTGAAGCTTTCTTT.

The chain uses TRBV5-1 and TRBJ1-2, with TRBD1 identical over 8 bases. Germline loops: CDR1 SGHRS, CDR2 YFSETQ. The CDR3 consists of 13 residues. J gave up 6 bases and V 1 base, and 2 bases lay outside the gene matches. The CDR3 spells CASSLTGGDGYTF. CDR3 nucleotides: TGCGCCAGCAGCTTGACAGGGGGTGATGGCTACACCTTC. The complete variable domain, with remaining parts taken from reference TRBV5-1 and TRBJ1-2, reads KAGVTQTPRYLIKTRGQQVTLSCSPISGHRSVSWYQQTPGQGLQFLFEYFSETQRNKGNFPGRFSGRQFSNSRSEMNVSTLELGDSALYLCASSLTGGDGYTFGSGTRLTVV.

The V and J genes are TRBV6-5 and TRBJ2-3, with D unclear. This CDR3 is 14 amino acids long. Trimming removed 6 bases at V and 2 bases at J, with 12 bases between. CDR1 and CDR2 (germline): MNHEY, SVGAGI. Here the CDR3 reads CASSRLSFTDTQYF. CDR3 in DNA: TGTGCCAGCAGCCGACTCTCTTTCACAGATACGCAGTATTTT.

This chain uses TRBV24-1 with TRBJ2-2, with TRBD1 as a possible D gene (6 bases). The CDR3 covers 13 residues. From germline, CDR1 is KGHDR and CDR2 SFDVKD. V was clipped by 7 bases and J by 7 bases, with 12 bases between them. The CDR3 loop reads CATRNRDGGELFF. The CDR3 DNA reads TGTGCCACCAGAAACAGGGATGGCGGGGAGCTGTTTTTT.

The rearrangement joins TRBV29-1 to TRBJ1-1, with D unclear. The CDR3 totals 12 residues. Trimming removed 2 bases at V and 5 bases at J, with 9 bases between. Germline-derived CDR1 and CDR2 are SQVTM and ANQGSEA. The CDR3 coding sequence is TGCAGCGTTGAAAGCCGAGGTACTGAAGCTTTCTTT. Its protein is CSVESRGTEAFF.

The chain employs TRBV11-3 and TRBJ2-7; D gene uncertain. V lost 1 base and J 5 bases, leaving 9 bases between the germline ends. The CDR3 has 13 residues. CDR1 is SGHNT, CDR2 YENEEA, per germline. The CDR3 bases are TGTGCCAGCAGCTTAGGGGCAATGAACGAGCAGTACTTC. Encoded protein: CASSLGAMNEQYF. Using reference TRBV11-3 and TRBJ2-7 for the parts outside the CDR3, the full variable domain is EAGVVQSPRYKIIEKKQPVAFWCNPISGHNTLYWYLQNLGQGPELLIRYENEEAVDDSQLPKDRFSAERLKGVDSTLKIQPAELGDSAVYLCASSLGAMNEQYFGPGTRLTVT.

The sample holds a few counts of this clone. The chain carries TRBV5-1 and TRBJ1-2, with D hard to call. Between the trimmed V and J ends, which lost 6 bases and 5 bases, there was a span of 17 bases. From germline, CDR1 is SGHRS and CDR2 YFSETQ. CDR3 size: 14 residues. The CDR3, as DNA: TGCGCCAGCACCCCCCAACCCGGGTTGTATGGCTACACCTTC. Translation: CASTPQPGLYGYTF. The variable domain in full, with the rest retrieved from reference TRBV5-1 and TRBJ1-2, is KAGVTQTPRYLIKTRGQQVTLSCSPISGHRSVSWYQQTPGQGLQFLFEYFSETQRNKGNFPGRFSGRQFSNSRSEMNVSTLELGDSALYLCASTPQPGLYGYTFGSGTRLTVV.

J is TRBJ1-2 and V is TRBV6-5; 7 bases match TRBD1. Germline V gene lookup returns CDR1 MNHEY and CDR2 SVGAGI. V was pared by 0 bases and J by 5 bases, with 6 bases of the junction left unmatched. This CDR3 contains 15 residues. CDR3 DNA: TGTGCCAGCAGTTACTCGACAGGGATTAATTATGGCTACACCTTC. Protein product: CASSYSTGINYGYTF.

The gene calls are TRBV5-1 and TRBJ2-7; the match to TRBD1 covers 7 bases. The germline gives CDR1 SGHRS, CDR2 YFSETQ. The J segment lost 3 bases and the V segment lost 4 bases, leaving 7 bases of the junction unmatched. The CDR3 consists of 14 residues. The CDR3 DNA is TGCGCCAGCAGCGACCGACAGGGTAACTACGAGCAGTACTTC. Residues: CASSDRQGNYEQYF.

V gene TRBV6-5 combines with J gene TRBJ2-3, with TRBD1 identical over 8 bases. The germline V gene encodes CDR1 MNHEY and CDR2 SVGAGI. Trimming took 0 bases from V and 3 from J; bases not matched to a gene: 2. The CDR3 covers 15 residues. The CDR3 protein is CASSYSGQGTDTQYF. The CDR3, as DNA: TGTGCCAGCAGTTACTCAGGACAGGGAACAGATACGCAGTATTTT.

This rearrangement joins TRBV6-1 to TRBJ2-7, with a possible D match to TRBD2 (5 bases). Germline V CDR1 and CDR2: MNHNS, SASEGT. The CDR3 loop spans 15 amino acids. Between the trimmed V and J ends, which lost 1 base and 3 bases, there was a span of 13 bases. CDR3 sequence: CASSEGADSYYEQYF. The CDR3 DNA is TGTGCCAGCAGTGAAGGGGCGGACTCTTACTACGAGCAGTACTTC.

The chain is built from TRBV6-5 and TRBJ1-2, with D perhaps matching TRBD1 (6 bases). The CDR3 consists of 13 residues. With 6 bases removed from V and 4 bases from J, the gap between germline ends came to 12 bases. Germline V CDR1 and CDR2: MNHEY, SVGAGI. CDR3 amino acids: CASSRGRFYGYTF. CDR3 nucleotide sequence: TGTGCCAGCAGCAGGGGACGGTTCTATGGCTACACCTTC.

V is TRBV2 and J is TRBJ1-2; 9 bases line up with TRBD1. Unmatched junction bases numbered 12, after V lost 5 bases and J lost 8 bases. The CDR3 length is 15 residues. Per germline, CDR1 SNHLY and CDR2 FYNNEI. In DNA form, the CDR3 reads TGTGCCAGCAGTTTACAAAGGGACAGGGTAGGAGGCTACACCTTC. Its protein product is CASSLQRDRVGGYTF.

The chain carries TRBV5-1 and TRBJ1-4; D is possibly TRBD1 (5 bases). From germline, CDR1 is SGHRS and CDR2 YFSETQ. V was pared by 3 bases and J by 3 bases, with 12 bases between. The CDR3 runs 15 residues. The DNA of the CDR3 is TGCGCCAGCAGCTGGGTGGAGGGACCTAATGAAAAACTGTTTTTT. Its protein product is CASSWVEGPNEKLFF.

Here the CDR3 reads CASNLAGAEKLFF. Here the CDR3 DNA reads TGTGCCAGCAACCTCGCGGGGGCTGAAAAACTGTTTTTT. The J gene is TRBJ1-4, the V gene TRBV7-9; D perhaps matches TRBD1 (6 bases). CDR3 length: 13 residues. Germline-derived CDR1 and CDR2 are SEHNR and FQNEAQ (reference sequence). Trimming took off 7 bases at V and 7 bases at J, with 13 bases between the two ends.

This clone was seen a handful of times. This chain links TRBV2 with TRBJ2-4, with a possible D match to TRBD1 (7 bases). V dropped 4 bases and J dropped 7 bases, with 17 bases sitting between them. Germline V CDR1 and CDR2: SNHLY, FYNNEI. This CDR3 has 15 amino acids. The CDR3 protein is CASSAQGGNGNIQYF. The CDR3 nucleotides are TGTGCCAGCAGTGCCCAGGGGGGTAACGGCAACATTCAGTACTTC. Full variable domain (rest looked up from reference TRBV2 and TRBJ2-4): EPEVTQTPSHQVTQMGQEVILRCVPISNHLYFYWYRQILGQKVEFLVSFYNNEISEKSEIFDDQFSVERPDGSNFTLKIRSTKLEDSAMYFCASSAQGGNGNIQYFGAGTRLSVL.

The chain carries TRBV27 and TRBJ2-5; TRBD2 aligns across 14 bases. Germline lookup yields CDR1 MNHEY and CDR2 SMNVEV (reference sequence). The junction had 3 bases not matched to a gene; V was cut back by 5 bases and J by 7 bases. This CDR3 has 14 amino acids. CDR3: CASSPGLAGVTQYF. The CDR3 DNA follows: TGTGCCAGCAGTCCGGGACTAGCGGGGGTGACCCAGTACTTC.

This chain connects TRBV6-6 to TRBJ2-7; 11 positions match TRBD1. The CDR3 contains 15 residues. The J segment lost 6 bases and the V segment lost 0 bases, leaving 4 bases of the junction unmatched. The germline V gene has CDR1 MNHNY and CDR2 SVGAGI (reference sequence). The CDR3 region has the DNA TGTGCCAGCAGTTACTCGTGGACAGGGGGCATCGAGCAGTACTTC. Residues: CASSYSWTGGIEQYF.

This clone was found once. This chain uses TRBV6-5 with TRBJ2-1, with TRBD1 matching 7 bases. J lost 7 bases, V lost 6 bases, and 3 bases had no gene match. CDR1 is MNHEY, CDR2 SVGAGI, per germline. The length of the CDR3 is 12 residues. DNA of the CDR3: TGTGCCAGCAGGTCAGGGGGAAATGAGCAGTTCTTC. It is translated as CASRSGGNEQFF.

The chain has TRBV6-6 and TRBJ1-4; 7 nucleotides line up with TRBD1. The V gene end was trimmed by 2 bases and the J gene end by 11 bases; junction bases not matched to a gene: 14. Germline CDR1 is MNHNY and CDR2 is SVGAGI (reference sequence). The CDR3 covers 16 residues. CDR3 loop: CASSYPTGDGNPKLFF. CDR3 nucleotides: TGTGCCAGCAGTTACCCAACAGGGGACGGGAACCCCAAACTGTTTTTT.

V and J are TRBV5-1 and TRBJ1-1, with 7 bases that match TRBD1. The length of the CDR3 is 15 residues. The germline gives CDR1 SGHRS, CDR2 YFSETQ. V dropped 0 bases and J dropped 6; count of bases not matched to a gene: 8. DNA for the CDR3: TGCGCCAGCAGCTTGGTTCCCGGCCAGGGGGCTGAAGCTTTCTTT. Translating it yields CASSLVPGQGAEAFF. The variable domain in full, completed from reference TRBV5-1 and TRBJ1-1, reads KAGVTQTPRYLIKTRGQQVTLSCSPISGHRSVSWYQQTPGQGLQFLFEYFSETQRNKGNFPGRFSGRQFSNSRSEMNVSTLELGDSALYLCASSLVPGQGAEAFFGQGTRLTVV.

This clone came up once. The rearrangement links TRBV12-3 or TRBV12-4 to TRBJ1-1, with 11 bases that match TRBD1. V gave up 3 bases and J gave up 11 bases; unmatched junction bases: 2. The CDR3 is 12 residues long. CDR3 residues: CASSLGQGVAFF. The CDR3, as DNA: TGTGCCAGCAGTTTGGGACAGGGGGTTGCTTTCTTT.

The chain uses TRBV11-2 and TRBJ2-1, with 11 bases fitting TRBD2. This CDR3 is 16 amino acids long. Per germline, CDR1 SGHAT and CDR2 FQNNGV. J gave up 9 bases and V 2 bases, and 9 bases lay outside the gene matches. CDR3 bases: TGTGCCAGCAGCTTAAGGTCACTAGCGGGGGATGGTGAGCAGTTCTTC. It codes for CASSLRSLAGDGEQFF.

This sequence joins TRBV2 and TRBJ1-4; the D gene is possibly TRBD1 (5 bases). The CDR3 runs to 13 residues. V shed 5 bases and J shed 6 bases, with 10 bases lying between them. The germline V gene encodes CDR1 SNHLY and CDR2 FYNNEI. The CDR3 coding sequence is TGTGCCAGCAGTTTCAGGGTGGATGAAAAACTGTTTTTT. This codes for CASSFRVDEKLFF.

The V call is TRBV19, the J call TRBJ1-1, with TRBD1 matching 7 bases. The CDR3 runs 16 residues. Per germline, CDR1 LNHDA and CDR2 SQIVND (reference sequence). Trimming at V came to 2 bases and at J to 1 base, leaving 7 bases not matched to a gene. The CDR3 DNA reads as TGTGCCAGTAGTATAACAAACAGGGGTAGGAACACTGAAGCTTTCTTT. As protein: CASSITNRGRNTEAFF.

The chain couples TRBV10-3 to TRBJ2-3; 8 bases agree with TRBD2. Germline CDR1 and CDR2: ENHRY and SYGVKD. There are 15 residues in the CDR3. Unmatched junction bases numbered 9, after V lost 4 bases and J lost 6 bases. The CDR3 DNA is TGTGCCATCAGTGCCGGGGGGGCGGGGGCGGATACGCAGTATTTT. Translating it yields CAISAGGAGADTQYF.